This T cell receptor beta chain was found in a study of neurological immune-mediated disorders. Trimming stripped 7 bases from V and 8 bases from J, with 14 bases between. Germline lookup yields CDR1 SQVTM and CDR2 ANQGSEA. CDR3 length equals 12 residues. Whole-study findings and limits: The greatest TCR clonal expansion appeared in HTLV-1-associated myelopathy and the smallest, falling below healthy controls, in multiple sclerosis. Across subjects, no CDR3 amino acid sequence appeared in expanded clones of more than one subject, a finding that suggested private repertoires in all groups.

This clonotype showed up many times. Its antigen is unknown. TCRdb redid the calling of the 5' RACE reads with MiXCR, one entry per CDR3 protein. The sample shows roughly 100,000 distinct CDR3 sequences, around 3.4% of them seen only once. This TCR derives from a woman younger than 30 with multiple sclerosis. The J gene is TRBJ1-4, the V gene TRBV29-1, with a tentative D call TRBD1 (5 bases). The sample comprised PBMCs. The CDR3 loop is CSARDVGEKLFF. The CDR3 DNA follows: TGCAGCGCCCGGGACGTTGGAGAAAAACTGTTTTTT.